Following are 20 T cell receptor beta chains from one sample sequenced in a study of tumour-infiltrating T cells in Burkitt lymphoma. The repertoire was sequenced with immunoSEQ multiplex PCR; TCRdb's copy has only in-frame clones and lacks some. The sample has roughly 3,900 clones, more than 13% seen once. Sequenced: tumor tissue. Source of these receptors: a human donor with Burkitt lymphoma.

The chain employs TRBV27 and TRBJ2-2; possible D gene TRBD1, 6 bases. Germline CDR1 and CDR2: MNHEY and SMNVEV (reference sequence). The CDR3 covers 12 residues. V was pared by 6 bases and J by 6 bases, with 8 bases between. CDR3 protein: CASSQGSGELFF. In nucleotides, the CDR3 is TGTGCCAGCAGCCAGGGGTCCGGGGAGCTGTTTTTT.

The chain combines TRBV27 with TRBJ2-2; 8 nucleotides align to TRBD1. Germline values: CDR1 MNHEY, CDR2 SMNVEV (reference sequence). Germline trimming cut 1 base from V and 8 bases from J; bases unmatched to any gene: 3. This CDR3 has 14 amino acids. The CDR3 here is CASSLYRGRGELFF. Here the CDR3 DNA reads TGTGCCAGCAGTTTATACAGGGGGAGGGGGGAGCTGTTTTTT.

The chain recombines TRBV19 with TRBJ1-1; tentative D call: TRBD1 (5 bases). The CDR3 consists of 13 residues. V lost 6 bases to trimming and J lost 0 bases, with 8 bases between them. Germline V gene lookup returns CDR1 LNHDA and CDR2 SQIVND (reference sequence). For the CDR3, the DNA is TGTGCCAGTAGGGGGCTCATGAACACTGAAGCTTTCTTT. Translated, it gives CASRGLMNTEAFF.

This chain connects TRBV5-1 to TRBJ2-5; D may correspond to TRBD1 or TRBD2 (5 bases each). V lost 3 bases to trimming and J lost 2 bases, with 14 bases between them. Germline V gene lookup returns CDR1 SGHRS and CDR2 YFSETQ. The CDR3 contains 15 residues. In DNA, the CDR3 is TGCGCCAGCAGCTCATCCCCTGGGGGACAAGAGACCCAGTACTTC. As protein: CASSSSPGGQETQYF. Based on the CDR3 plus reference TRBV5-1 and TRBJ2-5, the full variable domain is KAGVTQTPRYLIKTRGQQVTLSCSPISGHRSVSWYQQTPGQGLQFLFEYFSETQRNKGNFPGRFSGRQFSNSRSEMNVSTLELGDSALYLCASSSSPGGQETQYFGPGTRLLVL.

This chain connects TRBV7-9 to TRBJ1-3, with unresolved D. Trimming took off 4 bases at V and 0 bases at J, with 7 bases between the two ends. Germline CDR1 and CDR2: SEHNR and FQNEAQ (reference sequence). The CDR3 totals 14 residues. This CDR3 reads CASSSGSSGNTIYF. The CDR3 coding sequence is TGTGCCAGCAGCTCGGGGAGCTCTGGAAACACCATATATTTT.

This chain joins TRBV28 and TRBJ2-7, with 11 bases aligning to TRBD2. Trimming removed 6 bases from V and 3 bases from J; junction bases left unmatched: 4. This CDR3 has 14 amino acids. Germline V gives CDR1 MDHEN, CDR2 SYDVKM. As DNA, the CDR3 is TGTGCCAGCAGCCTCACTAGCGGGGGCTACGAGCAGTACTTC. Translated: CASSLTSGGYEQYF.

This chain links TRBV5-4 with TRBJ1-1; tentative D call: TRBD1 (5 bases). CDR1 is SGHNT, CDR2 YYREEE, per germline (reference sequence). The CDR3 sequence is 13 residues long. Trimming removed 9 bases from V and 0 bases from J, with 12 bases in between. CDR3 sequence: CAIQGSLNTEAFF. The CDR3 DNA is TGTGCCATCCAGGGCAGCTTGAACACTGAAGCTTTCTTT.

There are a few counts of this clone. The chain employs TRBV5-4 and TRBJ1-4; 9 positions match TRBD1. The CDR3 covers 14 residues. Trimming removed 5 bases from V and 8 bases from J; junction bases left unmatched: 7. Germline V CDR1 and CDR2: SGHNT, YYREEE (reference sequence). CDR3 DNA: TGTGCCAGCAGTCCGGGGACAGGGAACGAAAAACTGTTTTTT. Encoded protein: CASSPGTGNEKLFF.

This sequence joins TRBV2 and TRBJ1-5; D call uncertain. The CDR3 length is 12 residues. The V and J ends lost 0 bases and 7 bases respectively, with 4 bases between them. Germline V gives CDR1 SNHLY, CDR2 FYNNEI. This chain's CDR3 is CASSEAEQPQHF. The CDR3 DNA reads as TGTGCCAGCAGTGAAGCCGAACAGCCCCAGCATTTT.

The chain is built from TRBV6-5 and TRBJ2-7; D is possibly TRBD2 (7 bases). Germline V gives CDR1 MNHEY, CDR2 SVGAGI. The V end lost 0 bases, the J end lost 4 bases, and 16 bases lay between the germline ends. The CDR3 sequence is 16 residues long. The CDR3 bases are TGTGCCAGCAGTTACTCAGGGGGGGAAAGGGGTTACGAGCAGTACTTC. It yields the protein CASSYSGGERGYEQYF.

V and J are TRBV1 and TRBJ1-3; TRBD1, the table's D call, lacks a check against the DNA. TRBV1 is a known pseudogene. The CDR3 runs 18 residues. The DNA for the CDR3 is TGCACCAGCAGCCACATCGGGCAGGGGCACGAACCTGGAAACACCATATATTTT. Translated, it gives CTSSHIGQGHEPGNTIYF.

On this clone itself: Other DNA sequences in this specimen translate into the identical CDR3. The rearrangement uses TRBV7-9 and TRBJ2-1; 10 bases match TRBD2. Germline-derived CDR1 and CDR2 are SEHNR and FQNEAQ (reference sequence). V lost 5 bases, J lost 7 bases, and 8 bases stayed unmatched. The CDR3 totals 15 residues. In nucleotides, the CDR3 is TGTGCCAGCAGCCCCGGACTAGCGGTCTATAATGAGCAGTTCTTC. Translating it yields CASSPGLAVYNEQFF.

This clone was found a few times. V and J are TRBV10-3 and TRBJ1-1; 12 nucleotides align to TRBD1. The germline gives CDR1 ENHRY, CDR2 SYGVKD. The CDR3 has 18 amino acids. V lost 3 bases to trimming and J lost 3 bases; unmatched junction nucleotides: 11. The CDR3 here is CAISDRDRGLSGDTEAFF. The CDR3 bases are TGTGCCATCAGTGACCGGGACAGGGGGCTTTCAGGAGACACTGAAGCTTTCTTT.

A few counts support this clone. The CDR3 sequence is CASSLGAKNIQYF. The CDR3 nucleotides read TGTGCCAGCAGCTTAGGGGCCAAAAACATTCAGTACTTC. V gene TRBV7-3 combines with J gene TRBJ2-4; D uncertain. Germline V lookup: CDR1 SGHTA, CDR2 FQGTGA. Deletions cut 2 bases from V and 1 base from J, with 3 bases between. This CDR3 spans 13 amino acids.

The chain employs TRBV21-1 and TRBJ2-3; the tabulated D call, TRBD2, remains unverified against the DNA. TRBV21-1 is labeled a pseudogene. This CDR3 is built from 16 residues. CDR3 sequence (DNA): TGTGCCAGCAGCCCACCGACTAGCGAGGACACAGATACGCAGTATTTT. This codes for CASSPPTSEDTDTQYF.

This clone came up a few times. The rearrangement links TRBV11-2 to TRBJ2-2; the match to TRBD2 covers 8 bases. Germline V lookup: CDR1 SGHAT, CDR2 FQNNGV. CDR3 length: 17 residues. V trimming: 0 bases; J trimming: 5 bases; junction bases outside the gene matches: 8. As DNA, the CDR3 is TGTGCCAGCAGCTTAGATGTACGGGGGGGCTGGACCGGGGAGCTGTTTTTT. This translates into CASSLDVRGGWTGELFF.

The genes are TRBV11-2 and TRBJ2-1; D is possibly TRBD2 (6 bases). The CDR3 loop spans 12 amino acids. Deletions cut 3 bases from V and 15 bases from J, with 15 bases between. CDR1 is SGHAT and CDR2 is FQNNGV in the germline V gene. The CDR3 bases are TGTGCCAGCAGCTTCTCCGGGGAGGAGGGGTTCTTC. It yields the protein CASSFSGEEGFF.

The V and J genes are TRBV10-2 and TRBJ2-3, with D unresolved. The CDR3 sequence is 13 residues long. Trimming took off 2 bases at V and 1 base at J, with 4 bases between the two ends. In germline, CDR1 is WSHSY, CDR2 SAAADI. The CDR3 region has the DNA TGCGCCAGCAGTGAGGTGCGCACAGATACGCAGTATTTT. This encodes CASSEVRTDTQYF.

Details on this clone: At one boundary the junction diverges from the germline segment, which might be a read error. This chain joins TRBV9 and TRBJ2-2; 7 positions match TRBD2. This CDR3 is built from 15 residues. CDR1 is SGDLS, CDR2 YYNGEE, per germline. The DNA for the CDR3 is TGTACCAGCAGCGTAGGAGGGAGGGGCACCGGGGAGCTGTTTTTT. It translates to CTSSVGGRGTGELFF.

The V gene is TRBV30, the J gene TRBJ1-1; D unclear. From germline, CDR1 is GTSNPN and CDR2 SVGIG (reference sequence). V gave up 5 bases and J gave up 1 base, with 5 bases separating them. The CDR3 has 11 residues. CDR3 coding DNA: TGTGCCTGGTGGAGGAACACTGAAGCTTTCTTT. This sequence encodes CAWWRNTEAFF. The entire variable domain, with the rest obtained from reference TRBV30 and TRBJ1-1, is as follows: SQTIHQWPATLVQPVGSPLSLECTVEGTSNPNLYWYRQAAGRGLQLLFYSVGIGQISSEVPQNLSASRPQDRQFILSSKKLLLSDSGFYLCAWWRNTEAFFGQGTRLTVV.